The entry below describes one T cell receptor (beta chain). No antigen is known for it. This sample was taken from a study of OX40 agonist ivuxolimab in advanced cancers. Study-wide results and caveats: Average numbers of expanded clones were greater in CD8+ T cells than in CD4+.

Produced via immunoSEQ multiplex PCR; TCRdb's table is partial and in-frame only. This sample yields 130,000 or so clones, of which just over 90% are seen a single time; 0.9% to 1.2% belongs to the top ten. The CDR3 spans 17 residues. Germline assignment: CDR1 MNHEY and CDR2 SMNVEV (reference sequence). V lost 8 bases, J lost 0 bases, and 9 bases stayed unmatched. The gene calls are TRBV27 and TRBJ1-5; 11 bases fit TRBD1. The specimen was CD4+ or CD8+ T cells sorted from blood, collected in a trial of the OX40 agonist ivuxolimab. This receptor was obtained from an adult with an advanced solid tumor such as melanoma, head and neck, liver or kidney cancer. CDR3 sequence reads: CASGIRDRGSSNQPQHF. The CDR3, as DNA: TGTGCCAGCGGCATCCGGGACAGGGGGTCTAGCAATCAGCCCCAGCATTTT.